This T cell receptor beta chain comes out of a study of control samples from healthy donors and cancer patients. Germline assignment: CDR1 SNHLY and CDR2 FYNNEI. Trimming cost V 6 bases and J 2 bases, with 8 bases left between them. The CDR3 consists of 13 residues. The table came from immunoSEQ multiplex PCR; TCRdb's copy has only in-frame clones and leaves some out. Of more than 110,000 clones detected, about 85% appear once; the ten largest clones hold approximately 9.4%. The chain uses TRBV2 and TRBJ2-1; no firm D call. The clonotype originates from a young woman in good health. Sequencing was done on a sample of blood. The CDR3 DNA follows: TGTGCCAGCAGCCCTAACACCTACAATGAGCAGTTCTTC. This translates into CASSPNTYNEQFF.